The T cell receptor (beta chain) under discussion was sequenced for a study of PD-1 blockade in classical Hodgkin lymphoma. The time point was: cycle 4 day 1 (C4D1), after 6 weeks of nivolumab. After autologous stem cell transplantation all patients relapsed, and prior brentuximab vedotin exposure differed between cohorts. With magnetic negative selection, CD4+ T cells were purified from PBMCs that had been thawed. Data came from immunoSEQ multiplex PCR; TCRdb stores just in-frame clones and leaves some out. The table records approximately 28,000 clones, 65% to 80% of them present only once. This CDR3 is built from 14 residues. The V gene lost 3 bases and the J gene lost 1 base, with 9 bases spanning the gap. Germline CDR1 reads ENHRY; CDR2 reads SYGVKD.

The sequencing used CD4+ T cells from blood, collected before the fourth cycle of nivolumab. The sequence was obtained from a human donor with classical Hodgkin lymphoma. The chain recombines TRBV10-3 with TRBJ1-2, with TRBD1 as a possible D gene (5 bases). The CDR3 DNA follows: TGTGCCATCAGTGAAGGGGACTATAACTATGGCTACACCTTC. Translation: CAISEGDYNYGYTF.